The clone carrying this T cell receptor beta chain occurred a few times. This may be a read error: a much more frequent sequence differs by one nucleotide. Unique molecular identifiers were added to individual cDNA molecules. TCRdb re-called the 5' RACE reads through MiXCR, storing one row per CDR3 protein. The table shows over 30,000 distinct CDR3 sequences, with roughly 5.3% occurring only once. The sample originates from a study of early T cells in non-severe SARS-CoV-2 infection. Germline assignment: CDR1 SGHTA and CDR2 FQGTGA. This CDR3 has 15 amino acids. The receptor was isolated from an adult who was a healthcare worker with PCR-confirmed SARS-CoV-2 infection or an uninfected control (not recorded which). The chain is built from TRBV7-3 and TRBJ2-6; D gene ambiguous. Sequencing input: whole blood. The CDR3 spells CASSFGLSGVNVLTF. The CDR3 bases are TGTGCCAGCAGCTTTGGTCTCTCTGGGGTCAACGTCCTGACTTTC. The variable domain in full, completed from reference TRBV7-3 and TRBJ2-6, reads GAGVSQTPSNKVTEKGKYVELRCDPISGHTALYWYRQSLGQGPEFLIYFQGTGAADDSGLPNDRFFAVRPEGSVSTLKIQRTERGDSAVYLCASSFGLSGVNVLTFGAGSRLTVL.